Listed below are T cell receptor beta chains from one sample, sequenced in a study of molecular identifiers for immune sequencing clone quantification. MiXCR was run by TCRdb on the PCR reads, yielding one entry per CDR3 protein. The sample holds about 640,000 distinct CDR3 sequences, approximately 20% seen once. Sequenced material: naive CD8+ T cells from blood, with Jurkat cell RNA spiked in. These receptors were taken from a human donor in good health. Some libraries in this study had Jurkat cell RNA spiked in. Each CDR3 is given with its conserved first and last residue.

TRBV16 CASSQVRNTEQYF
TRBV6-5 CASSSRMETQYF
TRBV6-2/TRBV6-3 CASSYSGQPYEQYF
TRBV20-1 CSARERREWATGELFF
TRBV25-1 CASSDGSGGATDTQYF
TRBV4-1 CASSLPGGKSTEAFF
TRBV7-6 CASSGTASTEAFF
TRBV6-5 CASSYSGRGFDEQFF
TRBV6-6 CAGGGTSAHEQYF
TRBV20-1 CSARDPVGQEYNEQFF
TRBV4-2 CASSQEVLAGGDTQYF
TRBV7-2 CASSLGRFGGDTQYF
TRBV2 CASSASGRVSGANVLTF
TRBV5-4 CASSVEPGLAWYEQYF
TRBV12-3/TRBV12-4 CASRRTKNTYEQYF
TRBV7-9 CASSRRDRGEKLFF
TRBV28 CASSFATGGEQYF
TRBV19 CASSTDRGGQETQYF
TRBV7-6 CASSSELAGGGGDEQFF
TRBV24-1 CATTQDGRLAKNIQYF